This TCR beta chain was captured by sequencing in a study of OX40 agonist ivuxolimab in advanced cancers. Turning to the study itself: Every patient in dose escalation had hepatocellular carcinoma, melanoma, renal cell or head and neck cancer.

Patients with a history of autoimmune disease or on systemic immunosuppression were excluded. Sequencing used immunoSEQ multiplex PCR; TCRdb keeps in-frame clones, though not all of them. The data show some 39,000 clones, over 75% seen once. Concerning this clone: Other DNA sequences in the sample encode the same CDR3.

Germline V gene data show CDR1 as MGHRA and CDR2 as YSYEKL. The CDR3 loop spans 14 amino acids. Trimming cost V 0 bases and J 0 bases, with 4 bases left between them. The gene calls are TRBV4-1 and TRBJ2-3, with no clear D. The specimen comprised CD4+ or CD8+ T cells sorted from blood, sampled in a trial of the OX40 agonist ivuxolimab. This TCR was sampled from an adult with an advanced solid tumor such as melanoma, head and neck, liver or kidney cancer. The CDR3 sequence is CASSQDKSTDTQYF. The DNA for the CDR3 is TGCGCCAGCAGCCAAGACAAGAGCACAGATACGCAGTATTTT.